This entry is about one T cell receptor beta chain. The antigen remains unidentified. The data were obtained in a study of shared clonotypes between healthy human individuals. Across the study: The composition of the donors was a couple of women and a few men aged 18 to 49. Study-wide findings and caveats: Genetic and exposure-history diversity was limited by the small donor number.

Profiled with immunoSEQ multiplex PCR; TCRdb holds only in-frame clones, not every one. The sample includes about 79,000 clones, 60% to 70% of them seen just once. The CDR3 contains 15 residues. Germline V gene lookup returns CDR1 SQVTM and CDR2 ANQGSEA. Trimming shortened V by 2 bases and J by 2 bases, and 16 bases separated the two germline ends. The sample was memory CD8+ T cells sorted from blood. Stated subset: CD45RO+ cells pooled with CCR7-negative TemRA cells. This chain uses TRBV29-1 with TRBJ2-7; D is perhaps TRBD1 (6 bases). The TCR sequence derives from a man aged 25-40 years in good health. CDR3 region: CSVERGQRPPYEQYF. The CDR3 DNA is TGCAGCGTTGAACGTGGACAGCGCCCGCCCTACGAGCAGTACTTC.